This passage covers 16 T cell receptor beta chains from one sample sequenced in a study of breast tumors, draining lymph nodes, adjacent tissues. TCRdb redid the calling of the multiplex PCR reads with MiXCR, one entry per CDR3 protein. The sample carries some 140,000 distinct CDR3 sequences, 21% recorded once. Samples came from axillary lymph nodes draining the breast cancer. The sample consisted of axillary lymph node tissue. The origin of the receptors is a female donor with breast cancer. Some clones in this sample may be carry-over from other donors' samples.

This clonotype was picked up a small number of times. This sequence joins TRBV19 and TRBJ1-5; D remains ambiguous. Trimming removed 1 base at V and 0 bases at J, with 16 bases between. Germline CDR1 is LNHDA and CDR2 is SQIVND (reference sequence). CDR3 length equals 18 residues. For the CDR3, the DNA is TGTGCCAGTAGTATAGCACCGTCGAGAACTTATAGCAATCAGCCCCAGCATTTT. Its protein product is CASSIAPSRTYSNQPQHF. The full variable domain, rest sourced from reference TRBV19 and TRBJ1-5, is DGGITQSPKYLFRKEGQNVTLSCEQNLNHDAMYWYRQDPGQGLRLIYYSQIVNDFQKGDIAEGYSVSREKKESFPLTVTSAQKNPTAFYLCASSIAPSRTYSNQPQHFGDGTRLSIL.

This clonotype was seen at least ten times. The chain has TRBV5-1 and TRBJ2-5, with 8 bases fitting TRBD1. The CDR3 runs to 14 residues. Germline V lookup: CDR1 SGHRS, CDR2 YFSETQ. With 3 bases clipped from V and 5 bases from J, the junction kept 6 bases outside the gene matches. The CDR3 sequence: CASSSGTGSETQYF. The CDR3 DNA sequence: TGCGCCAGCAGCTCCGGGACAGGCTCCGAGACCCAGTACTTC.

This clonotype has ten or more counts. This sequence joins TRBV15 and TRBJ2-1; possibly TRBD1 for D (6 bases). This CDR3 has 14 amino acids. Trimming took off 4 bases at V and 10 bases at J, with 17 bases between the two ends. In germline, CDR1 is LNHNV, CDR2 YYDKDF (reference sequence). The CDR3 sequence: CATSTYLAGTEQFF. DNA of the CDR3: TGTGCCACCAGCACCTATCTCGCCGGGACAGAGCAGTTCTTC. Based on the CDR3 plus reference TRBV15 and TRBJ2-1, the full variable domain is DAMVIQNPRYQVTQFGKPVTLSCSQTLNHNVMYWYQQKSSQAPKLLFHYYDKDFNNEADTPDNFQSRRPNTSFCFLDIRSPGLGDTAMYLCATSTYLAGTEQFFGPGTRLTVL.

This clonotype was seen only a few times. The rearrangement uses TRBV27 and TRBJ2-1; TRBD2 matches 11 bases. Looked up from germline, CDR1 is MNHEY and CDR2 is SMNVEV (reference sequence). The ends lost 6 bases at V and 9 bases at J; junction bases unmatched: 10. The CDR3 sequence is 15 residues long. The CDR3 spells CASRGTSGLIAEQFF. In nucleotides, the CDR3 is TGTGCCAGCAGAGGGACTAGCGGTTTGATTGCTGAGCAGTTCTTC.

There are a few counts of this clonotype. The chain employs TRBV6-6 and TRBJ2-1; unclear D gene. The last part of the DNA fits TRBJ2-7 better; the J call may be wrong. This CDR3 spans 13 amino acids. Germline CDR1 MNHNY, CDR2 SVGAGI (reference sequence). The chain's CDR3 is CASIESSYNEQYF. The CDR3 DNA sequence: TGTGCCAGCATAGAGAGCTCCTACAATGAGCAGTACTTC.

There are many counts of this clonotype. This chain's CDR3 is CASSDLGQNSPLHF. CDR3 nucleotides: TGTGCCAGCAGTGACCTGGGACAGAATTCACCCCTCCACTTT. The chain joins TRBV6-1 to TRBJ1-6; TRBD1 agrees at 7 bases. CDR1 is MNHNS, CDR2 SASEGT, per germline. This CDR3 contains 14 residues. V shed 3 bases and J 7 bases; nucleotides not matched to a gene: 3.

This clonotype was observed at least ten times. This sequence joins TRBV5-1 and TRBJ2-7; the D gene could be TRBD1 or TRBD2 (5 bases each). Germline V CDR1 and CDR2: SGHRS, YFSETQ. V was trimmed by 2 bases and J by 3 bases, leaving 12 bases between them. There are 14 residues in the CDR3. CDR3 nucleotide sequence: TGCGCCAGCAGCTTACCCGGGACGAGCTACGAGCAGTACTTC. Its translation is CASSLPGTSYEQYF.

This clonotype was seen many times. V is TRBV24-1 and J is TRBJ2-1; maybe TRBD1 (5 bases). There are 15 residues in the CDR3. CDR1 and CDR2 (germline): KGHDR, SFDVKD. Trimming left V 3 bases short and J 6 bases short, with 14 bases between. The CDR3: CATSDPGRAPNEQFF. The CDR3 nucleotides read TGTGCCACCAGTGATCCGGGCAGGGCACCCAATGAGCAGTTCTTC.

This clonotype came up many times. This chain links TRBV5-6 with TRBJ2-2; D unresolved. The CDR3 sequence is 15 residues long. Germline CDR1 reads SGHDT; CDR2 reads YYEEEE. V gave up 1 base and J gave up 1 base, with 8 bases separating them. The CDR3 is CASSLTTGNTGELFF. As DNA, the CDR3 is TGTGCCAGCAGCTTGACGACCGGGAACACCGGGGAGCTGTTTTTT. Combining the CDR3 with reference TRBV5-6 and TRBJ2-2 gives the whole variable domain DAGVTQSPTHLIKTRGQQVTLRCSPKSGHDTVSWYQQALGQGPQFIFQYYEEEERQRGNFPDRFSGHQFPNYSSELNVNALLLGDSALYLCASSLTTGNTGELFFGEGSRLTVL.

The sample holds many counts of this clonotype. This chain uses TRBV29-1 with TRBJ2-2; D not certain. The germline V gene encodes CDR1 SQVTM and CDR2 ANQGSEA. Between the trimmed V and J ends, which lost 0 bases and 2 bases, there was a span of 7 bases. This CDR3 is 14 amino acids long. The CDR3 region has the DNA TGCAGCGTTGAAGATCCTAGAAACACCGGGGAGCTGTTTTTT. This codes for CSVEDPRNTGELFF.

This clonotype was picked up many times. V and J are TRBV14 and TRBJ1-2; D not certain. Germline V lookup: CDR1 SGHDN, CDR2 FVKESK. The CDR3 has 12 residues. The V gene lost 2 bases and the J gene lost 3 bases, with 4 bases spanning the gap. The CDR3 DNA follows: TGTGCCAGCAGCCAATCCCACTATGGCTACACCTTC. It yields the protein CASSQSHYGYTF.

This clonotype was counted ten times or more. V and J are TRBV5-5 and TRBJ2-1, with D perhaps TRBD1 (6 bases). The CDR3 is 15 residues long. CDR1 is SGHKS and CDR2 is YYEKEE in the germline V gene (reference sequence). V was pared by 4 bases and J by 0 bases, with 11 bases between. The CDR3 region is CASSRGQTSYNEQFF. The CDR3 DNA follows: TGTGCCAGCAGCCGAGGACAGACCTCCTACAATGAGCAGTTCTTC.

This clonotype turned up a few times. This sequence joins TRBV27 and TRBJ2-7; 8 bases line up with TRBD2. This CDR3 contains 13 residues. CDR1 and CDR2 from the germline V gene are MNHEY and SMNVEV (reference sequence). V lost 5 bases, J lost 2 bases, and 2 bases stayed unmatched. DNA of the CDR3: TGTGCCAGCAGTCTGACTAGCGCCTACGAGCAGTACTTC. Its protein product is CASSLTSAYEQYF.

This clonotype was observed at least ten times. The gene calls are TRBV9 and TRBJ2-3, with 13 bases fitting TRBD2. This CDR3 is 17 amino acids long. V trimming: 3 bases; J trimming: 0 bases; junction bases outside the gene matches: 4. Germline V CDR1 and CDR2: SGDLS, YYNGEE. The CDR3 here is CASSDRTSGGSTDTQYF. Here the CDR3 DNA reads TGTGCCAGCAGCGACAGGACTAGCGGGGGCAGCACAGATACGCAGTATTTT.

This clonotype was observed many times. The V gene is TRBV7-8, the J gene TRBJ2-2; D not resolved. Trimming shortened V by 1 base and J by 8 bases, and 11 bases separated the two germline ends. This CDR3 is 14 amino acids long. Germline lookup yields CDR1 SGHVS and CDR2 FQNEAQ. CDR3 region: CASSLGLPGGELFF. DNA of the CDR3: TGTGCCAGCAGCTTAGGACTCCCTGGGGGGGAGCTGTTTTTT.

This clonotype was observed many times. The chain uses TRBV7-8 and TRBJ2-7; D unresolved. The germline CDR1 and CDR2 sequences are SGHVS and FQNEAQ. This CDR3 has 14 amino acids. Trimming pared 1 base from V and 2 bases from J, leaving 9 bases between. The CDR3 region is CASSLEPRPYEQYF. The CDR3 DNA reads TGTGCCAGCAGCTTAGAGCCGCGACCCTACGAGCAGTACTTC.